The T cell receptor beta chain described here comes from a study of cytomegalovirus exposure and HLA in healthy donors. Study findings and constraints: It was found in a later analysis that first-cohort TCR clusters tended to co-occur in the 120 validation repertoires.

The repertoire was sequenced with immunoSEQ multiplex PCR; TCRdb's copy has only in-frame clones and lacks some. Of over 150,000 clones listed, 80% to 85% were seen once; the top ten hold approximately 2.9%. Germline CDR1 SGHRS, CDR2 YFSETQ. This CDR3 comprises 16 residues. V lost 4 bases and J 4 bases, leaving 19 bases between the germline ends. A remark on this clone: What it recognizes is unknown.

This receptor was taken from a woman in her late teens or twenties in good health and CMV-seropositive. The chain is built from TRBV5-1 and TRBJ2-3; possibly TRBD1 for D (8 bases). The sample consisted of PBMCs. The CDR3 DNA reads as TGCGCCAGCAGCCCCCAGGGGGCGGGGGTGGCAGATACGCAGTATTTT. The encoded protein is CASSPQGAGVADTQYF.